Listed below are T cell receptor beta chains from one sample, sequenced in a study of PD-L1 blockade in urothelial cancer. This table comes from immunoSEQ multiplex PCR, and its TCRdb copy is limited to in-frame clones, with some not included. This table has roughly 63,000 clones, approximately 80% appearing once. Specimen: PBMCs, collected around atezolizumab (anti-PD-L1) treatment. Receptors were obtained from a man between 70 and 80 years old with urothelial cancer. The CDR3 runs from the conserved cysteine through the conserved F or W. D genes are given only for firm matches. Clone size is not always given. Where it is, it says once, few, many or a class for expanded clones.

J gene: TRBJ2-5
clone size: -
V gene: TRBV5-4
D gene: -
CDR3 DNA: TGTGCCAGCAGCAAGGACAACCAAGAGACCCAGTACTTC
CDR3 protein: CASSKDNQETQYF

J gene: TRBJ2-2
clone size: -
V gene: TRBV6-5
D gene: -
CDR3 DNA: TGTGCCACCCGTTTGGGGCCGAACACCGGGGAGCTGTTTTTT
CDR3 protein: CATRLGPNTGELFF

J gene: TRBJ1-6
clone size: once
V gene: TRBV18
D gene: TRBD1
CDR3 DNA: TGTGCCAGCTCAGTAACAGGGGACGATTCACCCCTCCACTTT
CDR3 protein: CASSVTGDDSPLHF

J gene: TRBJ2-5
clone size: -
V gene: TRBV5-1
D gene: TRBD2
CDR3 DNA: TGCGCCAGCAGCACGGGACTAGCGGGGAATTCGCAAGAGACCCAGTACTTC
CDR3 protein: CASSTGLAGNSQETQYF

J gene: TRBJ2-7
clone size: once
V gene: TRBV10-1
D gene: -
CDR3 DNA: TGCGCCAGCAGTGTCGGGGGTTACTCCTACGAGCAGTACTTC
CDR3 protein: CASSVGGYSYEQYF

J gene: TRBJ1-3
clone size: -
V gene: TRBV27
D gene: -
CDR3 DNA: TGTGCCAGCAGGGGAATCGACAGGCGAGGGGGAAACACCATATATTTT
CDR3 protein: CASRGIDRRGGNTIYF

J gene: TRBJ2-7
clone size: -
V gene: TRBV7-2
D gene: TRBD2
CDR3 DNA: TGTGCCAGCAGCCCACCCAAGCGGGAGGGCCTAAAGGCGTACGAGCAGTACTTC
CDR3 protein: CASSPPKREGLKAYEQYF

J gene: TRBJ2-6
clone size: -
V gene: TRBV19
D gene: -
CDR3 DNA: TGTGCCAGTAGTATTTCAGGGGCTGGGGCCAACGTCCTGACTTTC
CDR3 protein: CASSISGAGANVLTF

J gene: TRBJ1-1
clone size: -
V gene: TRBV19
D gene: TRBD1
CDR3 DNA: TGTGCCAGTAGTAACAGGGGGCTAGCTGAAGCTTTCTTT
CDR3 protein: CASSNRGLAEAFF

J gene: TRBJ1-2
clone size: -
V gene: TRBV4-3
D gene: TRBD1
CDR3 DNA: TGCGCCAGCAGCCAGGTGGACAGGCGCCTTTTTTGGGGCTACACCTTC
CDR3 protein: CASSQVDRRLFWGYTF

J gene: TRBJ1-4
clone size: -
V gene: TRBV9
D gene: -
CDR3 DNA: TGTGCCAGCAGCAAACAGGGTCTGGGTAATGAAAAACTGTTTTTT
CDR3 protein: CASSKQGLGNEKLFF

J gene: TRBJ2-7
clone size: once
V gene: TRBV19
D gene: TRBD1
CDR3 DNA: TGTGCTACAGGGGTTTCCTACGAGCAGTACTTC
CDR3 protein: CATGVSYEQYF

J gene: TRBJ1-2
clone size: -
V gene: TRBV5-6
D gene: -
CDR3 DNA: TGTGCCAGCACCCAGTTGGACAGAGCTCTATATGGCTACACCTTC
CDR3 protein: CASTQLDRALYGYTF

J gene: TRBJ1-3
clone size: -
V gene: TRBV18
D gene: TRBD1
CDR3 DNA: TGTGCCAGCTCACAGGGACAGGGGAGCTCTGGAAACACCATATATTTT
CDR3 protein: CASSQGQGSSGNTIYF

J gene: TRBJ1-6
clone size: -
V gene: TRBV5-1
D gene: TRBD1
CDR3 DNA: TGCGCCAGCAGCTCGGGACAGGGGAATAATTCACCCCTCCACTTT
CDR3 protein: CASSSGQGNNSPLHF

J gene: TRBJ1-1
clone size: -
V gene: TRBV19
D gene: -
CDR3 DNA: TGTGCCAGTAGTTCTCGACTGACTGAAGCTTTCTTT
CDR3 protein: CASSSRLTEAFF

J gene: TRBJ1-2
clone size: -
V gene: TRBV19
D gene: -
CDR3 DNA: TGTGCCAGTACTGACTGGGGCTACGGTGGCTACACCTTC
CDR3 protein: CASTDWGYGGYTF

J gene: TRBJ1-2
clone size: -
V gene: TRBV4-3
D gene: -
CDR3 DNA: TGCGCCAGCAGCAAAGACACAAACTATGGCTACACCTTC
CDR3 protein: CASSKDTNYGYTF

J gene: TRBJ1-1
clone size: -
V gene: TRBV7-8
D gene: TRBD1
CDR3 DNA: TGTGCCAGCAGCCTGACAGGGGGCAACACTGAAGCTTTCTTT
CDR3 protein: CASSLTGGNTEAFF

J gene: TRBJ2-1
clone size: -
V gene: TRBV11-3
D gene: -
CDR3 DNA: TGTGCCAGCAGCTTAGCGGGCGGGTATAACAATGAGCAGTTCTTC
CDR3 protein: CASSLAGGYNNEQFF

J gene: TRBJ2-1
clone size: -
V gene: TRBV19
D gene: TRBD2
CDR3 DNA: TGTGCCAGTAGTATGATCCCTCGGGGGGGGGCCAACACTGAGCAGTTCTTC
CDR3 protein: CASSMIPRGGANTEQFF

J gene: TRBJ2-1
clone size: -
V gene: TRBV11-2
D gene: -
CDR3 DNA: TGTGCCAGCAGCCCCAATTTAGTTTCCTACAATGAGCAGTTCTTC
CDR3 protein: CASSPNLVSYNEQFF

J gene: TRBJ2-2
clone size: -
V gene: TRBV4-3
D gene: TRBD2
CDR3 DNA: TGCGCCAGCAGCCAGGTGGCAGGACTAGCGGGAAAGGGGCTGTTTTTT
CDR3 protein: CASSQVAGLAGKGLFF

J gene: TRBJ1-2
clone size: -
V gene: TRBV5-1
D gene: -
CDR3 DNA: TGCGCCAGCAGCTGGGAGACAGGCTCTAACTATGGCTACACCTTC
CDR3 protein: CASSWETGSNYGYTF

J gene: TRBJ1-2
clone size: -
V gene: TRBV15
D gene: TRBD1
CDR3 DNA: TGTGCCACCAGCCGCGGGGACAGGGCAACTAACTATGGCTACACCTTC
CDR3 protein: CATSRGDRATNYGYTF

J gene: TRBJ2-3
clone size: -
V gene: TRBV7-6
D gene: -
CDR3 DNA: TGTGCCAGCAGCATAGCGGCAGGAGGAACAGATACGCAGTATTTT
CDR3 protein: CASSIAAGGTDTQYF

J gene: TRBJ2-5
clone size: -
V gene: TRBV9
D gene: TRBD2
CDR3 DNA: TGTGCCAGCAGCGTAGGTCCCCTTAGCGGGGCCCAAGAGACCCAGTACTTC
CDR3 protein: CASSVGPLSGAQETQYF

J gene: TRBJ1-3
clone size: -
V gene: TRBV18
D gene: TRBD1
CDR3 DNA: TGTGCCAGCTCACCACCGGGCGCAGGGGGAGGAAACACCATATATTTT
CDR3 protein: CASSPPGAGGGNTIYF

J gene: TRBJ1-4
clone size: -
V gene: TRBV5-1
D gene: -
CDR3 DNA: TGCGCCAGCAGCTTGACCCTCCTGGAGGAAAAACTGTTTTTT
CDR3 protein: CASSLTLLEEKLFF

J gene: TRBJ2-7
clone size: -
V gene: TRBV18
D gene: -
CDR3 DNA: TGTGCCAGCTCACCCAACAGGGGCGGGAGGAACGAGCAGTACTTC
CDR3 protein: CASSPNRGGRNEQYF

J gene: TRBJ1-1
clone size: -
V gene: TRBV7-3
D gene: -
CDR3 DNA: TGTGCCAGCAGCCAAGTGGGGGGCACTGAAGCTTTCTTT
CDR3 protein: CASSQVGGTEAFF

J gene: TRBJ2-7
clone size: -
V gene: TRBV29-1
D gene: -
CDR3 DNA: TGCAGCGCGTCACTCGATTACGAGCAGTACTTC
CDR3 protein: CSASLDYEQYF

J gene: TRBJ2-4
clone size: -
V gene: TRBV5-1
D gene: -
CDR3 DNA: TGCGCCAGCAGCTTGGGACTCAGGGAAAACATTCAGTACTTC
CDR3 protein: CASSLGLRENIQYF